A selection of T cell receptor beta chains follows, all from one sample in a study of T cell responses to AZD1222 COVID-19 vaccine. Clones were sequenced by immunoSEQ multiplex PCR, and TCRdb holds only the in-frame ones, with some missing. Of some 170,000 clones in the sample, 88% are singletons; the top ten hold about 4.5%. The material was peripheral blood, obtained 28 days after the second AZD1222 dose. The receptors here all came from an adult who received the AZD1222 COVID-19 vaccine. Each CDR3 is given with its conserved first and last residue. A D gene is named only where the DNA matches it firmly. Not all rows give a size; the values are once, few, many and, for expanded clones, a class.

abundance	j_gene	v_gene	len	d_gene	CDR3nt	CDR3aa
-	TRBJ1-1	TRBV28	14	-	TGTGCCAGCACTTTTTCTCCGATGAACACTGAAGCTTTCTTT	CASTFSPMNTEAFF
-	TRBJ2-6	TRBV2	14	-	TGTGCCAGCAGCGGGCTACGTGGGGCCAACGTCCTGACTTTC	CASSGLRGANVLTF
-	TRBJ1-2	TRBV4-1	15	-	TGCGCCAGCAGCCAGGGTACCGGAAGAAACTATGGCTACACCTTC	CASSQGTGRNYGYTF
-	TRBJ1-3	TRBV5-6	15	-	TGTGCCAGCAGCTTGGGCACAGGGCCCTGGGACACCATATATTTT	CASSLGTGPWDTIYF
-	TRBJ1-4	TRBV27	14	-	TGTGCCACCGGGGAGGGAGCAACTAATGAAAAACTGTTTTTT	CATGEGATNEKLFF
-	TRBJ1-2	TRBV6-2/TRBV6-3	14	TRBD1	TGTGCCAGCAGTTACTCCGGGACAGGCATTATCTACACCTTC	CASSYSGTGIIYTF
-	TRBJ2-1	TRBV10-3	18	TRBD2	TGTGCCATCAGACCGGGACTAGCGGGGGGGAGCTCCTACAATGAGCAGTTCTTC	CAIRPGLAGGSSYNEQFF
few	TRBJ1-4	TRBV2	14	TRBD1	TGTGCCAGCCGACCCGGGACAGGGGCCGAAAAACTGTTTTTT	CASRPGTGAEKLFF
-	TRBJ1-6	TRBV5-6	12	-	TGTGCCAGCAGCCCATTGGGGTCACCCCTCCACTTT	CASSPLGSPLHF
once	TRBJ1-2	TRBV2	10	-	TGTGCCAGCAGTGAAGGTGGCGGCACCTTC	CASSEGGGTF
-	TRBJ1-2	TRBV29-1	10	-	TGCAGCGTCTCAGGGAATGGCTACACCTTC	CSVSGNGYTF
-	TRBJ2-7	TRBV7-9	11	-	TGTGCCAGCAGCCTAACACTGGGGCAGTACTTC	CASSLTLGQYF
-	TRBJ1-2	TRBV7-2	15	-	TGTGCCAGCAGCTTAGCAGCTGGACAGAGGTCTGGCTACACCTTC	CASSLAAGQRSGYTF
medium-sized	TRBJ1-2	TRBV14	13	-	TGTGCCAGCAGCCAAGATCGGACGGCGTCAGGCACCTTC	CASSQDRTASGTF
once	TRBJ1-2	TRBV2	12	-	TGTGCCAGCAGTGAAATAGTGGAGGGCTACACCTTC	CASSEIVEGYTF
once	TRBJ1-3	TRBV5-8	16	-	TGTGCCAGCAGCGCGCACTACAGGGTATCTGGAAACACCATATATTTT	CASSAHYRVSGNTIYF
-	TRBJ2-1	TRBV25-1	11	-	TGTGCCAGCATAAATTACAATGAGCAGTTCTTC	CASINYNEQFF
-	TRBJ2-6	TRBV7-2	15	-	TGTGCCAGCAGCGATTTAAGCTCTGGGGCCAACGTCCTGACTTTC	CASSDLSSGANVLTF
-	TRBJ2-2	TRBV7-9	14	-	TGTGCCAGCAGCTTACATACAGGGTCCGGGGAGCTGTTTTTT	CASSLHTGSGELFF
-	TRBJ1-3	TRBV3-1/TRBV3-2	14	-	TGTGCCAGCAGCCTACAGGGAGCTGGAAACACCATATATTTT	CASSLQGAGNTIYF
-	TRBJ2-3	TRBV5-6	16	-	TGTGCCAGCAGTACCGGACAGATCCCTAGCACAGATACGCAGTATTTT	CASSTGQIPSTDTQYF
-	TRBJ2-1	TRBV6-1	12	-	TGTGCCAGCAGTGAACCCAAGATCGAGCAGTTCTTC	CASSEPKIEQFF